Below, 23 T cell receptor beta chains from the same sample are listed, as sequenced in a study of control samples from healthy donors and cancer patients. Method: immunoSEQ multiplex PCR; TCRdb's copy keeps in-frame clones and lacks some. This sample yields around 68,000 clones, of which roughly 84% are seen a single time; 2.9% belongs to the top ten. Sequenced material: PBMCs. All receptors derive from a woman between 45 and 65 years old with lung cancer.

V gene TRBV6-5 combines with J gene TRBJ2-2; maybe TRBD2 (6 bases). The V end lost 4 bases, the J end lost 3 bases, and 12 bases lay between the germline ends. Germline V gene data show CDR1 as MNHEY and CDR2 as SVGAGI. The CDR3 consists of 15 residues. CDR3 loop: CASSSRGGYTGELFF. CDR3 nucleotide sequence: TGTGCCAGCAGTTCTCGTGGAGGGTACACCGGGGAGCTGTTTTTT.

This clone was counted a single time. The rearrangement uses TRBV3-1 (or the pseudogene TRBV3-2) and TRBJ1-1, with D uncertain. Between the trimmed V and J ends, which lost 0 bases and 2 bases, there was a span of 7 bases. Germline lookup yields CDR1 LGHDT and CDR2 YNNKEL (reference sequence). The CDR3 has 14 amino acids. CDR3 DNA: TGTGCCAGCAGCCAAGAGGGCCGCAACACTGAAGCTTTCTTT. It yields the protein CASSQEGRNTEAFF.

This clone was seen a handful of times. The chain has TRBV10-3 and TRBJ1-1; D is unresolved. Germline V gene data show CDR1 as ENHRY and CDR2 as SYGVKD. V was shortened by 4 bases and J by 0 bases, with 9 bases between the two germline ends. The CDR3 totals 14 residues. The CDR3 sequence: CAISAGVLNTEAFF. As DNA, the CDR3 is TGTGCCATCAGTGCTGGAGTTTTGAACACTGAAGCTTTCTTT.

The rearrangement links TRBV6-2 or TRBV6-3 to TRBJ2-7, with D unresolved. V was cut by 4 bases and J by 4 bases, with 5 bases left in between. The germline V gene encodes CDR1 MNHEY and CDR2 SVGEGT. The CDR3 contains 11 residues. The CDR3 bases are TGTGCCAGCAGTTTCTTATACGAGCAGTACTTC. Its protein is CASSFLYEQYF.

The CDR3: CASSSGQGYNQPQHF. Written as DNA, the CDR3 is TGTGCCAGCAGCTCGGGACAGGGCTACAATCAGCCCCAGCATTTT. The chain recombines TRBV7-2 with TRBJ1-5, with 9 positions matching TRBD1. V shed 4 bases, J shed 3 bases, and the junction held 4 bases outside the gene matches. The CDR3 is 15 amino acids. Germline V gives CDR1 SGHTA, CDR2 FQGNSA. The whole variable domain, filled in from reference TRBV7-2 and TRBJ1-5, reads GAGVSQSPSNKVTEKGKDVELRCDPISGHTALYWYRQSLGQGLEFLIYFQGNSAPDKSGLPSDRFSAERTGGSVSTLTIQRTQQEDSAVYLCASSSGQGYNQPQHFGDGTRLSIL.

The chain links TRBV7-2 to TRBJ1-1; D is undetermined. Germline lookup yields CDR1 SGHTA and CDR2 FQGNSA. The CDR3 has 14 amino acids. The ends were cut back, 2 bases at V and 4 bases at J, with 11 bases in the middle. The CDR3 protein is CASSLKGFSTEAFF. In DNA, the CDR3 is TGTGCCAGCAGCTTAAAGGGTTTTAGCACTGAAGCTTTCTTT.

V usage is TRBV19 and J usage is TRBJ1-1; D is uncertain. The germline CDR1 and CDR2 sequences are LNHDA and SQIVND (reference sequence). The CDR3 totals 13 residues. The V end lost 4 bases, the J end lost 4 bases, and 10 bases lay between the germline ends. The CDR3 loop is CASSTSVGTEAFF. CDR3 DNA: TGTGCCAGTAGTACTTCTGTAGGCACTGAAGCTTTCTTT.

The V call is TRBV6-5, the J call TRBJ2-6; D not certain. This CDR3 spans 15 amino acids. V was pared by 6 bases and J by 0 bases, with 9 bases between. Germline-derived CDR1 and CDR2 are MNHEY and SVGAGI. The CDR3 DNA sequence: TGTGCCAGCAGCTTCGACGGCTCTGGGGCCAACGTCCTGACTTTC. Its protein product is CASSFDGSGANVLTF.

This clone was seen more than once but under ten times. This CDR3 reads CASTKQGQLSGNTIYF. The CDR3 DNA reads TGTGCCAGCACCAAACAGGGACAACTCTCTGGAAACACCATATATTTT. The V call is TRBV7-9, the J call TRBJ1-3, with D possibly TRBD1 on 6 matching bases. Germline V gene sequence: CDR1 SEHNR, CDR2 FQNEAQ (reference sequence). The germline V and J ends were trimmed by 7 bases and 0 bases, with 16 bases remaining between them. The CDR3 totals 16 residues.

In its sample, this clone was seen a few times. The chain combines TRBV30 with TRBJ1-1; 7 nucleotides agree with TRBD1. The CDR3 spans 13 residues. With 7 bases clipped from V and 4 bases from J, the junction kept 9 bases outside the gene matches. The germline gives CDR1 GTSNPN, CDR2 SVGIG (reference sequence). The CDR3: CAFEGRGGTEAFF. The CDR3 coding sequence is TGTGCCTTTGAGGGCAGGGGGGGCACTGAAGCTTTCTTT. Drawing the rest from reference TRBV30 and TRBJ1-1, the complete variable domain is SQTIHQWPATLVQPVGSPLSLECTVEGTSNPNLYWYRQAAGRGLQLLFYSVGIGQISSEVPQNLSASRPQDRQFILSSKKLLLSDSGFYLCAFEGRGGTEAFFGQGTRLTVV.

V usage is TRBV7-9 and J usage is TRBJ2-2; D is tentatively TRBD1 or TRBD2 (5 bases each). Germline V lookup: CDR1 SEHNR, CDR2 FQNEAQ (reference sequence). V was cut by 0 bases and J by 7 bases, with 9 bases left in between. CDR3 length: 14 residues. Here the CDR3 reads CASSLAGDGGELFF. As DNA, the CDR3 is TGTGCCAGCAGCTTAGCTGGGGACGGCGGGGAGCTGTTTTTT.

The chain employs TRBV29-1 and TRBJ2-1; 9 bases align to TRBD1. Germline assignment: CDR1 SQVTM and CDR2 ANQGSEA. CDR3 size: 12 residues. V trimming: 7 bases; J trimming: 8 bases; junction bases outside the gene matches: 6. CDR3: CSDSDRGDEQFF. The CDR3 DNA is TGCAGCGATTCGGACAGGGGAGATGAGCAGTTCTTC.

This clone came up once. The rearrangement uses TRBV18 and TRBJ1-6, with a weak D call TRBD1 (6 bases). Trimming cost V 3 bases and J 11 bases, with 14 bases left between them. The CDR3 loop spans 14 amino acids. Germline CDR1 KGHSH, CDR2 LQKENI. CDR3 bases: TGTGCCAGCTCACCGAAAGGGGACACTACACCCCTCCACTTT. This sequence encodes CASSPKGDTTPLHF.

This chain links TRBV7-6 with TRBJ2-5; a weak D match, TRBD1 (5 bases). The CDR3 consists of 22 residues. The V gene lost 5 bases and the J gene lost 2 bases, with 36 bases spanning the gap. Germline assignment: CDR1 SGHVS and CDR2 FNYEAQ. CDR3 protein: CASSPRSPGILTTTDTQETQYF. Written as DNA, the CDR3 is TGTGCCAGCAGCCCCCGCTCGCCGGGTATTTTGACCACGACAGATACTCAAGAGACCCAGTACTTC.

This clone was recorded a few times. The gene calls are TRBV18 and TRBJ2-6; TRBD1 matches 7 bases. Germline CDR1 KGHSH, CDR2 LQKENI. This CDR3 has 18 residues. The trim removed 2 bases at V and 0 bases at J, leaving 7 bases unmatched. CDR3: CASSPKGAGSSGANVLTF. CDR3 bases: TGTGCCAGCTCACCAAAGGGGGCCGGCAGCTCTGGGGCCAACGTCCTGACTTTC.

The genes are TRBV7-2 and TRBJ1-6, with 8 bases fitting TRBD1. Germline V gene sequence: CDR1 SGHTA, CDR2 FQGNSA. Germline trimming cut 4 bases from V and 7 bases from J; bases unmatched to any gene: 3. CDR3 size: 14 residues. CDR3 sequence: CASSSDRANSPLHF. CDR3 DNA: TGTGCCAGCAGCTCGGACAGGGCAAATTCACCCCTCCACTTT.

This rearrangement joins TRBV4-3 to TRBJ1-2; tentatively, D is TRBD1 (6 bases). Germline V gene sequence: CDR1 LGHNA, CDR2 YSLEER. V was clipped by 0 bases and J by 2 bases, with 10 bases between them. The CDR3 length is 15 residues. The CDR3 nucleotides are TGCGCCAGCAGCCAAGATCTGACAGGCAACTATGGCTACACCTTC. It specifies CASSQDLTGNYGYTF.

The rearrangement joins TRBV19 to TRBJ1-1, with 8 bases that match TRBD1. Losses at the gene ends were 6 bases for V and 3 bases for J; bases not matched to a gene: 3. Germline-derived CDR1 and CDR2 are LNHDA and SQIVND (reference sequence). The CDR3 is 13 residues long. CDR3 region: CASSPGGYTEAFF. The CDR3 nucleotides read TGTGCCAGTAGCCCAGGGGGCTACACTGAAGCTTTCTTT.

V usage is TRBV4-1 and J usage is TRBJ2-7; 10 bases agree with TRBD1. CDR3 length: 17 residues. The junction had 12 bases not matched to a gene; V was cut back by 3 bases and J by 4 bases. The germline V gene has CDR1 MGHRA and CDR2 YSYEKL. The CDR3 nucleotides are TGCGCCAGCAGCCATACTTACCGTGGGACAGGGGAGTACGAGCAGTACTTC. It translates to CASSHTYRGTGEYEQYF.

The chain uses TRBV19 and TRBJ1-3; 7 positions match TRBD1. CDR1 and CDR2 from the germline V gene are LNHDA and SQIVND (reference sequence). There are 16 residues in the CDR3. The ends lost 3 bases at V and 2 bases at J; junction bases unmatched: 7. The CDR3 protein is CASSMATGTTGNTIYF. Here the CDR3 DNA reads TGTGCCAGTAGTATGGCGACAGGGACGACTGGAAACACCATATATTTT.

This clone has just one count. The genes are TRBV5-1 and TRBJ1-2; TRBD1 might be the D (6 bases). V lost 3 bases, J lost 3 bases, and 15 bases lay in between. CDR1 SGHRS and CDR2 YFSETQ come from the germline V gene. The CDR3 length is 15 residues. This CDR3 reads CASSSGQPGDYGYTF. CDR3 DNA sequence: TGCGCCAGCAGCTCGGGACAACCAGGAGACTATGGCTACACCTTC.

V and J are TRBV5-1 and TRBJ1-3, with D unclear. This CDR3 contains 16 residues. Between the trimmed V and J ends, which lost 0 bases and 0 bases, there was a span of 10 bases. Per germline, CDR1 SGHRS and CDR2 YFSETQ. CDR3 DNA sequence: TGCGCCAGCAGCTTGGGGCCGGCTGGCTCTGGAAACACCATATATTTT. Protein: CASSLGPAGSGNTIYF.

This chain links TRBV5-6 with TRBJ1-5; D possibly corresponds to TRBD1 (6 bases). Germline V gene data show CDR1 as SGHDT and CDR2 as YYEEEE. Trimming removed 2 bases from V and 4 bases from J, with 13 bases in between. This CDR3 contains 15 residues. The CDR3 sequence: CASSLQGIGNQPQHF. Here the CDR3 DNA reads TGTGCCAGCAGCTTACAGGGCATAGGAAATCAGCCCCAGCATTTT.